These 5 T cell receptor beta chains originate from one sample sequenced in a study of immune heterogeneity within non-small cell lung tumors. TCR beta CDR3 amplification used multiplex PCR with 32 V and 13 J primers. TCRdb fed the multiplex PCR reads into MiXCR, producing one record per CDR3 protein. The sample includes over 2,500 distinct CDR3 sequences, around 59% seen only once; the top ten take approximately 10%. Bulk tumor genomic DNA, 600 ng per sample, was used as template. Widely spaced biopsies, several per primary tumor, were obtained at surgery. Patients underwent curative surgery for non-small cell lung cancer (untreated and newly diagnosed). Source material: lung tumor tissue. These receptors were obtained from a man aged 55 to 70 with non-small cell lung cancer.

The V gene is TRBV15, the J gene TRBJ2-1; 10 nucleotides agree with TRBD1. Germline V gene sequence: CDR1 LNHNV, CDR2 YYDKDF (reference sequence). The junction had 4 bases not matched to a gene; V was cut back by 1 base and J by 7 bases. CDR3 length equals 15 residues. CDR3 protein: CATSRGGQGSNEQFF. DNA for the CDR3: TGTGCCACCAGCAGAGGGGGACAGGGGTCGAATGAGCAGTTCTTC.

This chain joins TRBV29-1 and TRBJ2-7; TRBD1 matches at 9 bases. V gave up 5 bases and J gave up 7 bases; unmatched junction bases: 9. The length of the CDR3 is 13 residues. CDR1 and CDR2 from the germline V gene are SQVTM and ANQGSEA. In DNA, the CDR3 is TGCAGCGTTACCGGGACAGGGAGGGGAGAGCAGTACTTC. This translates into CSVTGTGRGEQYF.

This clonotype was seen a single time. The chain is built from TRBV4-3 and TRBJ1-5; the match to TRBD1 covers 8 bases. Trimming cost V 3 bases and J 4 bases; bases outside gene matches: 5. The CDR3 runs 15 residues. Per the germline V gene, CDR1 is LGHNA and CDR2 is YSLEER. The CDR3, as DNA: TGCGCCAGCAGCCACACTACAGGGGGAAATCAGCCCCAGCATTTT. Translation: CASSHTTGGNQPQHF.

The gene calls are TRBV15 and TRBJ2-7, with 7 nucleotides matching TRBD1. The V gene's germline CDR1 is LNHNV and CDR2 YYDKDF (reference sequence). V gave up 0 bases and J gave up 6 bases; unmatched junction bases: 5. CDR3 length: 14 residues. CDR3: CATSREQGSLEQYF. For the CDR3, the DNA is TGTGCCACCAGCAGAGAACAGGGGTCCCTCGAGCAGTACTTC.

The chain couples TRBV7-9 to TRBJ2-7; 9 positions agree with TRBD2. The CDR3 runs to 16 residues. With V trimmed by 1 base and J by 1 base, 5 bases remained unmatched. Germline assignment: CDR1 SEHNR and CDR2 FQNEAQ (reference sequence). The CDR3 sequence: CASSLEGSGGSYEQYF. CDR3 DNA sequence: TGTGCCAGCAGCTTAGAGGGTAGCGGGGGATCCTACGAGCAGTACTTC.